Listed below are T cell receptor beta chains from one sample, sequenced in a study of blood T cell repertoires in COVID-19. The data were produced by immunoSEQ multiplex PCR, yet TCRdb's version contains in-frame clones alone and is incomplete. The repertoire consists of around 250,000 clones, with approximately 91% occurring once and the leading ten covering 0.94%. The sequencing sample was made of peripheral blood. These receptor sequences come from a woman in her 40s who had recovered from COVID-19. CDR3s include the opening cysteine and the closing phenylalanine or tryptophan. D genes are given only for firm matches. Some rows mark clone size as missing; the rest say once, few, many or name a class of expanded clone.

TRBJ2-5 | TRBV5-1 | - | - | CASRPQGVQETQYF | TGCGCCAGCAGACCACAGGGTGTACAAGAGACCCAGTACTTC
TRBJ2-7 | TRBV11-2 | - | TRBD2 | CASSLGSSGYYEQYF | TGTGCCAGCAGCTTAGGATCTAGCGGGTACTACGAGCAGTACTTC
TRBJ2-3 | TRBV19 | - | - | CASSTLGKGGASTDTQYF | TGTGCCAGTAGTACCTTGGGGAAAGGGGGGGCTAGCACAGATACGCAGTATTTT
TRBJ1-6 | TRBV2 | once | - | CASSERGYNSPLHF | TGTGCCAGCAGTGAAAGGGGATATAATTCACCCCTCCACTTT
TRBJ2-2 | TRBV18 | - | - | CASSSFGIRATGELFF | TGTGCCAGCTCGAGTTTTGGTATCCGAGCCACCGGGGAGCTGTTTTTT
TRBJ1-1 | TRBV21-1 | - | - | CASSKTGGQNTEAFF | TGTGCCAGCAGCAAAACAGGGGGCCAGAACACTGAAGCTTTCTTT
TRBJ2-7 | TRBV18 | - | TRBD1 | CASSPRQGDSYEQYF | TGTGCCAGCTCACCCCGACAGGGCGATTCCTACGAGCAGTACTTC
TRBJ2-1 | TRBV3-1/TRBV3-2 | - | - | CASSQDLVAGEQFF | TGTGCCAGCAGCCAAGATTTGGTAGCTGGTGAGCAGTTCTTC
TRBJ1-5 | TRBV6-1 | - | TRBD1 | CASSEFRQGAPSNQPQHF | TGTGCCAGCAGTGAATTCCGTCAGGGGGCGCCTAGCAATCAGCCCCAGCATTTT
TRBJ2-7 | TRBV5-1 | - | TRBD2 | CASSGGQRGPYEQYF | TGCGCCAGCAGCGGTGGGCAGCGGGGGCCCTACGAGCAGTACTTC
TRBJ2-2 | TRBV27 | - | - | CASSGGWNTGELFF | TGTGCCAGCAGCGGGGGATGGAACACCGGGGAGCTGTTTTTT
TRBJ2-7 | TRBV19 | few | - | CASSTKAGTYEQYF | TGTGCCAGTAGTACGAAGGCAGGGACCTACGAGCAGTACTTC
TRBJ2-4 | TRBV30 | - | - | CAWSVRGMDIQYF | TGTGCCTGGAGTGTACGAGGGATGGACATTCAGTACTTC
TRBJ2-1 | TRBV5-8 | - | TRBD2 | CASSRGRAGGLYNEQFF | TGTGCCAGCAGCCGCGGCAGAGCGGGAGGGCTATACAATGAGCAGTTCTTC
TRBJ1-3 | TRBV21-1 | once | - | CASSKVAVAGSGNTIYF | TGTGCCAGCAGCAAAGTGGCAGTTGCGGGCTCTGGAAACACCATATATTTT
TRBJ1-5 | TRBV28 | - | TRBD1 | CASSPDRGRPGYKSNQPQHF | TGTGCCAGCAGTCCGGACAGGGGGCGGCCGGGATATAAGAGCAATCAGCCCCAGCATTTT
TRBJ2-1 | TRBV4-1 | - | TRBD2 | CASSQERWGTSGYNEQFF | TGCGCCAGCAGCCAAGAAAGGTGGGGGACTAGCGGATACAATGAGCAGTTCTTC
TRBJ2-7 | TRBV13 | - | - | CASSLGPRGGVWEQYF | TGTGCCAGCAGCTTAGGTCCCCGAGGGGGGGTGTGGGAGCAGTACTTC
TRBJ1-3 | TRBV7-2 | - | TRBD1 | CASSPRQGPGNTIYF | TGTGCCAGCAGCCCGAGACAGGGGCCCGGAAACACCATATATTTT
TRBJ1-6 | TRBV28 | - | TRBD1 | CASRQGGRSNSPLHF | TGTGCCAGCCGACAGGGGGGGCGAAGTAATTCACCCCTCCACTTT
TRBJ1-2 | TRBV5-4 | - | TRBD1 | CASSDRQGNYGYTF | TGTGCCAGCAGCGATCGACAGGGAAACTATGGCTACACCTTC
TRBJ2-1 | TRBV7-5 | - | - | CVRSLDSMILF | TGTGTCAGAAGCTTAGACTCGATGATTCTCTTC
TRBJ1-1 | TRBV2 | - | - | CASKGRGEAFF | TGTGCCAGCAAGGGCAGGGGTGAAGCTTTCTTT
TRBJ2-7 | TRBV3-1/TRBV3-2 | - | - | CASSHPQGEQYF | TGTGCCAGCAGCCATCCGCAGGGCGAGCAGTACTTC
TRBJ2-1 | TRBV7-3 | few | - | CASSLMVSTYNEQFF | TGTGCCAGCAGCTTAATGGTCAGTACCTACAATGAGCAGTTCTTC
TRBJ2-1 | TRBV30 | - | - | CAWSGGTHNEQFF | TGTGCCTGGAGTGGCGGCACCCACAATGAGCAGTTCTTC
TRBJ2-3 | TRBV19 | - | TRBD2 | CASTPSSGTTDTQYF | TGTGCCAGTACTCCGAGTAGCGGGACCACAGATACGCAGTATTTT
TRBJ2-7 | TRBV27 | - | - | CASSYDSSYEQYF | TGTGCCAGCAGTTACGATAGCTCCTACGAGCAGTACTTC
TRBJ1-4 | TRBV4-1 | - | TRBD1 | CASSQEGQGAEKLFF | TGCGCCAGCAGCCAAGAAGGCCAGGGGGCCGAAAAACTGTTTTTT
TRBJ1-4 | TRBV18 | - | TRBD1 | CASSRELYRGSTNEKLFF | TGTGCCAGCTCACGAGAGTTATACAGGGGATCAACTAATGAAAAACTGTTTTTT
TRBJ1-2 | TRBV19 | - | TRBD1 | CASTTGGDYGYTF | TGTGCCAGTACCACAGGGGGGGACTATGGCTACACCTTC
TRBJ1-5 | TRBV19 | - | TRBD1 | CASHGTGKNQPQHF | TGTGCCAGTCACGGGACAGGGAAGAATCAGCCCCAGCATTTT
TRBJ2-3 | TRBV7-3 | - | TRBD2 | CASSLRLAGADTQYF | TGTGCCAGCAGCCTCCGACTAGCGGGAGCAGATACGCAGTATTTT
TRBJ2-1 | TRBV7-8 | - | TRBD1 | CASSNQGASGDEQFF | TGTGCCAGCAGCAACCAGGGGGCATCCGGTGATGAGCAGTTCTTC
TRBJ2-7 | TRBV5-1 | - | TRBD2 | CASSLRGAYEQYF | TGCGCCAGCAGCTTACGGGGGGCCTACGAGCAGTACTTC
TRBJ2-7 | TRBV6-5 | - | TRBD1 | CASSYGTGAYEQYF | TGTGCCAGCAGTTACGGGACAGGGGCCTACGAGCAGTACTTC
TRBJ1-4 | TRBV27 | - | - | CASSSQGSTNEKLFF | TGTGCCAGCAGTTCACAGGGATCAACTAATGAAAAACTGTTTTTT
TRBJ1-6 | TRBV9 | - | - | CASSLRQETPLHF | TGTGCCAGCAGCCTACGACAGGAGACACCCCTCCACTTT
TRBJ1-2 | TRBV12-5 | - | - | CASGSVFGYTF | TGTGCTAGTGGCTCGGTGTTCGGCTACACCTTC
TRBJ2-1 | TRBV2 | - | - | CASRQEGNEQFF | TGTGCCAGCAGGCAGGAGGGGAATGAGCAGTTCTTC
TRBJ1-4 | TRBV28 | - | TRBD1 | CASSPKPQGGLEKLFF | TGTGCCAGCAGCCCAAAACCCCAGGGGGGACTTGAAAAACTGTTTTTT
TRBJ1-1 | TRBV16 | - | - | CASSQLKGPGTEAFF | TGTGCCAGCAGCCAATTGAAGGGGCCGGGCACTGAAGCTTTCTTT